Each of the 31 T cell receptor beta chains below was sequenced from the same sample in a study of T cells in Graves' hyperthyroidism and ophthalmopathy (dated by TCRdb to the late 2010s). The protocol used for the library was multiplex PCR. Instrument on record: Illumina HiSeq 2000. The TCR beta CDR3 regions were amplified from RNA transcripts. The first round of RT-PCR for the TCR CDR3 was performed with the HTBI primer set and the Qiagen OneStep RT-PCR kit. TCRdb reprocessing: public reads trimmed at Q25 with fastp, clones called with MiXCR, in-frame beta chains kept. Rows are unified per CDR3 protein, each entry keeping the most common DNA and genes. The sample has roughly 520,000 distinct CDR3 sequences on record, less than 25% of them singletons. The ten largest clonotypes hold around 10% of the sample. The sequenced sample consisted of blood. Receptors were obtained from a woman under 40 with Graves' ophthalmopathy.

The CDR3 is CASSERTSLETQYF. The DNA for the CDR3 is TGTGCCAGCAGTGAAAGGACTAGTTTGGAGACCCAGTACTTC. This chain connects TRBV6-1 to TRBJ2-5; 7 nucleotides line up with TRBD2. This CDR3 has 14 residues. The V and J ends lost 2 bases and 5 bases, in that order; junction bases with no gene match: 5. Germline V gives CDR1 MNHNS, CDR2 SASEGT.

This clonotype was recorded many times. V gene TRBV24-1 combines with J gene TRBJ1-1, with no clear D. The V and J ends lost 1 base and 6 bases respectively, with 8 bases between them. The V gene's germline CDR1 is KGHDR and CDR2 SFDVKD. The length of the CDR3 is 13 residues. CDR3 amino acids: CATSDLNRAEAFF. In DNA form, the CDR3 reads TGTGCCACCAGTGATTTAAACCGGGCTGAAGCTTTCTTT.

The chain is built from TRBV2 and TRBJ2-5; D is undetermined. Germline CDR1 is SNHLY and CDR2 is FYNNEI. This CDR3 has 13 amino acids. Trimming left V 3 bases short and J 3 bases short, with 8 bases between. The CDR3 here is CASSEMLKETQYF. CDR3 in DNA: TGTGCCAGCAGTGAGATGCTGAAAGAGACCCAGTACTTC.

The chain is built from TRBV5-1 and TRBJ2-5, with no clear D. The CDR3 sequence is 15 residues long. V gave up 3 bases and J gave up 0 bases, with 12 bases separating them. Germline V CDR1 and CDR2: SGHRS, YFSETQ. In DNA, the CDR3 is TGCGCCAGCAGCTGGGCAGACCAAGACCAAGAGACCCAGTACTTC. It yields the protein CASSWADQDQETQYF.

This clonotype was seen at least ten times. J is TRBJ2-5 and V is TRBV7-2; a weak D match, TRBD1 (5 bases). CDR1 and CDR2 (germline): SGHTA, FQGNSA. V lost 5 bases, J lost 2 bases, and 12 bases lay in between. The CDR3 has 14 residues. CDR3: CASSQSTAQETQYF. CDR3 coding DNA: TGTGCCAGCAGCCAGTCGACAGCGCAAGAGACCCAGTACTTC.

This clonotype was detected a few times. The chain combines TRBV4-3 with TRBJ1-2; D might be TRBD1 (6 bases). The ends were cut back, 0 bases at V and 2 bases at J, with 13 bases in the middle. This CDR3 region has 16 residues. CDR1 is LGHNA and CDR2 is YSLEER in the germline V gene. CDR3 loop: CASSQDRRGGNYGYTF. CDR3 DNA sequence: TGCGCCAGCAGCCAAGATAGGAGGGGGGGAAACTATGGCTACACCTTC.

The chain's CDR3 is CSAATGDQPQHF. CDR3 nucleotides: TGCAGTGCTGCGACAGGGGATCAGCCCCAGCATTTT. V gene TRBV20-1 combines with J gene TRBJ1-5; 8 nucleotides align to TRBD1. J gave up 5 bases and V 5 bases, and 2 bases lay outside the gene matches. The CDR3 loop spans 12 amino acids. Per germline, CDR1 DFQATT and CDR2 SNEGSKA (reference sequence).

This clonotype was counted ten times or more. This chain uses TRBV5-1 with TRBJ2-2; D uncertain. The ends were cut back, 0 bases at V and 4 bases at J, with 13 bases in the middle. This CDR3 is built from 16 residues. Germline V gene data show CDR1 as SGHRS and CDR2 as YFSETQ. Here the CDR3 DNA reads TGCGCCAGCAGCTTGGTTTATGCAACGCCCACCGGGGAGCTGTTTTTT. Protein product: CASSLVYATPTGELFF.

J is TRBJ2-7 and V is TRBV11-1; D may match TRBD1 or TRBD2 (6 bases each). The CDR3 extends over 13 amino acids. Germline V gene lookup returns CDR1 SGHAT and CDR2 FQDESV (reference sequence). V was shortened by 6 bases and J by 7 bases, with 16 bases between the two germline ends. Here the CDR3 reads CASRGWGAREQYF. The CDR3 DNA sequence: TGTGCCAGCAGGGGGTGGGGGGCGCGGGAGCAGTACTTC. The full variable domain, its missing parts supplied by reference TRBV11-1 and TRBJ2-7, is EAEVAQSPRYKITEKSQAVAFWCDPISGHATLYWYRQILGQGPELLVQFQDESVVDDSQLPKDRFSAERLKGVDSTLKIQPAELGDSAMYLCASRGWGAREQYFGPGTRLTVT.

This clonotype was seen at least ten times. The gene calls are TRBV10-3 and TRBJ1-2; 9 nucleotides match TRBD1. This CDR3 comprises 17 residues. CDR1 is ENHRY, CDR2 SYGVKD, per germline. V lost 4 bases and J lost 6; bases outside the gene matches: 15. In nucleotides, the CDR3 is TGTGCCATCAGTGGACTCCTACCCGGACAGGGGAGAGATGGCTACACCTTC. It encodes CAISGLLPGQGRDGYTF.

The V and J genes are TRBV12-3 or TRBV12-4 and TRBJ1-2; 9 bases match TRBD1. Trimming removed 6 bases from V and 4 bases from J; junction bases left unmatched: 6. The length of the CDR3 is 14 residues. The CDR3 spells CASRPGQGFYGYTF. The CDR3 DNA follows: TGTGCCAGCAGACCGGGACAGGGCTTCTATGGCTACACCTTC.

In this sample, this clonotype turned up many times. V and J are TRBV20-1 and TRBJ1-2, with TRBD1 as a possible D gene (5 bases). The CDR3 runs 10 residues. With 6 bases removed from V and 7 bases from J, the gap between germline ends came to 9 bases. Germline V gives CDR1 DFQATT, CDR2 SNEGSKA (reference sequence). In DNA, the CDR3 is TGCAGTGCAAAGGGGTTTGGCTACACCTTC. It encodes CSAKGFGYTF.

This clonotype was counted ten times or more. The genes are TRBV6-5 and TRBJ1-2; 12 bases map to TRBD1. The junction had 11 bases not matched to a gene; V was cut back by 4 bases and J by 8 bases. Germline V gene data show CDR1 as MNHEY and CDR2 as SVGAGI. The CDR3 is 16 amino acids. In DNA, the CDR3 is TGTGCCAGCAGTTCATTGCCGGGACAGGGGGCGAGGGGCTACACCTTC. Amino acids: CASSSLPGQGARGYTF.

This clonotype has ten or more counts. The CDR3 sequence is CASSFGQTYGYTF. CDR3 coding DNA: TGTGCCAGCAGCTTCGGACAGACCTATGGCTACACCTTC. This chain connects TRBV11-2 to TRBJ1-2, with D maybe TRBD1 (6 bases). The CDR3 loop spans 13 amino acids. Germline CDR1 is SGHAT and CDR2 is FQNNGV. V dropped 3 bases and J dropped 4 bases, with 9 bases sitting between them.

This CDR3 reads CASSQDPGTIAEQYF. CDR3 coding DNA: TGCGCCAGCAGCCAAGATCCAGGTACAATTGCCGAGCAGTACTTC. The V gene is TRBV4-1, the J gene TRBJ2-7; D not certain. The CDR3 runs to 15 residues. The germline V gene encodes CDR1 MGHRA and CDR2 YSYEKL. V lost 0 bases and J 6 bases, leaving 15 bases between the germline ends.

This clonotype was seen only once. Since a much larger clone is just one base distant, this may be a read error. This sequence joins TRBV9 and TRBJ2-5, with 7 bases matching TRBD1. The CDR3 loop spans 14 amino acids. Germline V gene sequence: CDR1 SGDLS, CDR2 YYNGEE. Trimming removed 6 bases from V and 9 bases from J; junction bases left unmatched: 14. The CDR3 reads CASNLGQTFESQYF. DNA of the CDR3: TGTGCCAGCAACCTGGGACAGACTTTTGAGTCCCAGTACTTC.

This clonotype was counted only a few times. The rearrangement uses TRBV30 and TRBJ1-1; 8 positions agree with TRBD1. The ends lost 2 bases at V and 11 bases at J; junction bases unmatched: 1. The V gene's germline CDR1 is GTSNPN and CDR2 SVGIG (reference sequence). The CDR3 sequence is 10 residues long. As DNA, the CDR3 is TGTGCCTGGAGTCAGGGGGCGGCTTTCTTT. It is translated as CAWSQGAAFF.

This clonotype was counted between two and nine times. V is TRBV14 and J is TRBJ2-2, with unresolved D. The V gene lost 0 bases and the J gene lost 6 bases, with 11 bases spanning the gap. CDR3 length: 15 amino acids. In germline, CDR1 is SGHDN, CDR2 FVKESK. DNA for the CDR3: TGTGCCAGCAGCCAAGAGCTGGGTTTATCCGGGGAGCTGTTTTTT. This translates into CASSQELGLSGELFF.

This clonotype occurred many times. This rearrangement joins TRBV4-3 to TRBJ1-2; possibly TRBD1 for D (5 bases). There are 15 residues in the CDR3. The germline CDR1 and CDR2 sequences are LGHNA and YSLEER. The V and J ends lost 0 bases and 6 bases respectively, with 14 bases between them. In DNA form, the CDR3 reads TGCGCCAGCAGCCAAGAAATGGGGGATTGGAATGGCTACACCTTC. It codes for CASSQEMGDWNGYTF.

The table lists this clonotype with a few counts. This rearrangement joins TRBV5-8 to TRBJ2-3; D might be TRBD1 (6 bases). The V end was cut by 4 bases, the J end by 4 bases, with 13 bases between. CDR3 size: 14 residues. CDR1 is SGHTS and CDR2 is YDEGEE in the germline V gene. Here the CDR3 DNA reads TGTGCCAGCAGCAAAGGGTGGACAGCAGATACGCAGTATTTT. As protein: CASSKGWTADTQYF. Supplemented by reference TRBV5-8 and TRBJ2-3, the full variable domain reads EAGVTQSPTHLIKTRGQQATLRCSPISGHTSVYWYQQALGLGLQFLLWYDEGEERNRGNFPPRFSGRQFPNYSSELNVNALELEDSALYLCASSKGWTADTQYFGPGTRLTVL.

This clonotype was observed a handful of times. This could be a read error, since a much larger clone is one nucleotide away. The CDR3 DNA sequence: TGCGCCAGCAGCCTCACGGCCGGGACAAGAGGGGGCAACACCTTC. Translating gives CASSLTAGTRGGNTF. The chain has TRBV5-1 and TRBJ1-2; TRBD1 matches at 7 bases. The germline V gene encodes CDR1 SGHRS and CDR2 YFSETQ. V dropped 4 bases and J dropped 12; count of bases not matched to a gene: 18. The CDR3 loop spans 15 amino acids. Looking up the rest from reference TRBV5-1 and TRBJ1-2 gives the full variable domain: KAGVTQTPRYLIKTRGQQVTLSCSPISGHRSVSWYQQTPGQGLQFLFEYFSETQRNKGNFPGRFSGRQFSNSRSEMNVSTLELGDSALYLCASSLTAGTRGGNTFGSGTRLTVV.

This clonotype came up many times. J is TRBJ2-3 and V is TRBV6-1; D gene uncertain. The CDR3 length is 13 residues. CDR1 MNHNS and CDR2 SASEGT come from the germline V gene. The V end was cut by 6 bases, the J end by 1 base, with 8 bases between. CDR3 in amino acids: CASSPRGTDTQYF. Written as DNA, the CDR3 is TGTGCCAGCAGCCCCCGGGGCACAGATACGCAGTATTTT.

This clonotype was seen repeatedly, ten times or more. The rearrangement joins TRBV10-1 to TRBJ2-2; tentatively, D is TRBD2 (5 bases). CDR3 length: 13 residues. CDR1 is WNHNN and CDR2 is SYGVQD in the germline V gene (reference sequence). V dropped 3 bases and J dropped 5 bases, with 7 bases sitting between them. The CDR3 DNA reads TGCGCCAGCAGTGATTGGGAGACCGGGGAGCTGTTTTTT. It yields the protein CASSDWETGELFF.

The V call is TRBV2, the J call TRBJ1-1, with D maybe TRBD1 (5 bases). Trimming shortened V by 6 bases and J by 6 bases, and 11 bases separated the two germline ends. Germline V CDR1 and CDR2: SNHLY, FYNNEI. The CDR3 has 12 residues. This chain's CDR3 is CASSAGRAEAFF. The CDR3 bases are TGTGCCAGCAGCGCGGGACGGGCTGAAGCTTTCTTT.

In its sample, this clonotype was seen many times. This chain links TRBV20-1 with TRBJ2-7, with D tentatively TRBD1 or TRBD2 (5 bases each). The germline CDR1 and CDR2 sequences are DFQATT and SNEGSKA (reference sequence). V lost 1 base and J 4 bases, leaving 11 bases between the germline ends. The CDR3 has 13 residues. The CDR3: CSARAGTEYEQYF. CDR3 nucleotide sequence: TGCAGTGCTAGAGCCGGGACCGAGTACGAGCAGTACTTC.

Only one count was recorded for this clonotype. This rearrangement joins TRBV6-1 to TRBJ2-7; D is perhaps TRBD1 (5 bases). Trimming took 7 bases from V and 3 from J, leaving 19 bases between them. The CDR3 is made up of 15 amino acids. CDR1 MNHNS and CDR2 SASEGT come from the germline V gene. The CDR3 region is CASKRNPQGFYEQYF. CDR3 DNA: TGTGCCAGCAAAAGGAACCCTCAGGGATTCTACGAGCAGTACTTC.

This clonotype was detected many times. The chain is built from TRBV7-3 and TRBJ1-2, with D maybe TRBD1 (6 bases). The CDR3 consists of 16 residues. CDR1 SGHTA and CDR2 FQGTGA come from the germline V gene. V was trimmed by 4 bases and J by 0 bases, leaving 15 bases between them. CDR3 DNA: TGTGCCAGCAGCTCGCAAGGGGGGGGTACTAACTATGGCTACACCTTC. It codes for CASSSQGGGTNYGYTF. The entire variable domain, with the rest obtained from reference TRBV7-3 and TRBJ1-2, is as follows: GAGVSQTPSNKVTEKGKYVELRCDPISGHTALYWYRQSLGQGPEFLIYFQGTGAADDSGLPNDRFFAVRPEGSVSTLKIQRTERGDSAVYLCASSSQGGGTNYGYTFGSGTRLTVV.

This clonotype has a count of ten or more. The chain joins TRBV9 to TRBJ1-5; D is undetermined. V was shortened by 0 bases and J by 3 bases, with 10 bases between the two germline ends. This CDR3 has 15 residues. Germline-derived CDR1 and CDR2 are SGDLS and YYNGEE. CDR3 sequence: CASSVDLDFNQPQHF. The CDR3 nucleotides read TGTGCCAGCAGCGTAGATTTAGATTTCAATCAGCCCCAGCATTTT.

This clonotype was picked up many times. The chain combines TRBV14 with TRBJ1-5; D ambiguous. Germline CDR1 is SGHDN and CDR2 is FVKESK. The CDR3 runs 13 residues. V lost 1 base and J 6 bases, leaving 7 bases between the germline ends. This chain's CDR3 is CASSQVIGQPQHF. Written as DNA, the CDR3 is TGTGCCAGCAGCCAAGTTATTGGTCAGCCCCAGCATTTT.

In the case of this clonotype: One end of the junction does not line up with germline, which may come from a read error. The V gene is TRBV12-3 or TRBV12-4, the J gene TRBJ1-2; 7 bases are a match to TRBD1. This CDR3 comprises 14 residues. The CDR3 DNA follows: TGTGCCAGCAGTTCTGGGGACAGCAACTATGGCTACAGCTTC. Encoded protein: CASSSGDSNYGYSF.

This clonotype was detected many times. The chain carries TRBV16 and TRBJ2-2; D is uncertain. The CDR3 extends over 13 amino acids. Trimming took 1 base from V and 5 from J, leaving 5 bases between them. The germline gives CDR1 KGHSY, CDR2 FQNENV. Here the CDR3 reads CASSQWETGELFF. CDR3 in DNA: TGTGCCAGCAGCCAATGGGAAACCGGGGAGCTGTTTTTT.